This T cell receptor beta chain was retrieved from a study of CD8 T cells in Susac syndrome. RNA, at about 0.45 to 1 ug, was reverse transcribed with random hexamers. Amplification of TCR beta CDR3 spanned 54 Vbeta and 13 Jbeta via immunoSEQ multiplex PCR. TCRdb processed the immunoSEQ multiplex PCR reads anew with MiXCR; each CDR3 protein has one entry. This sample has about 190,000 distinct CDR3 sequences, with more than 85% found just once. The study sequenced TCR beta in blood CD8+ and CD4+ T cells. Of note for this clonotype: Its antigen remains unidentified.

General study results and limits: Susac syndrome CD8+ repertoires were clonally expanded, most strongly in CD8+ TEMRA cells.

The sequence came from a human donor with Susac syndrome. Source material: CD8+ T cells from PBMCs.

The CDR3 nucleotides read TGTGCCAGCAGGGCAAGGACTAGCGGGACGTACAATGAGCAGTTCTTC. It codes for CASRARTSGTYNEQFF. The V call is TRBV11-2, the J call TRBJ2-1; 12 bases match TRBD2. This CDR3 contains 16 residues. Losses at the gene ends were 6 bases for V and 4 bases for J; bases not matched to a gene: 7. Germline V gene lookup returns CDR1 SGHAT and CDR2 FQNNGV.